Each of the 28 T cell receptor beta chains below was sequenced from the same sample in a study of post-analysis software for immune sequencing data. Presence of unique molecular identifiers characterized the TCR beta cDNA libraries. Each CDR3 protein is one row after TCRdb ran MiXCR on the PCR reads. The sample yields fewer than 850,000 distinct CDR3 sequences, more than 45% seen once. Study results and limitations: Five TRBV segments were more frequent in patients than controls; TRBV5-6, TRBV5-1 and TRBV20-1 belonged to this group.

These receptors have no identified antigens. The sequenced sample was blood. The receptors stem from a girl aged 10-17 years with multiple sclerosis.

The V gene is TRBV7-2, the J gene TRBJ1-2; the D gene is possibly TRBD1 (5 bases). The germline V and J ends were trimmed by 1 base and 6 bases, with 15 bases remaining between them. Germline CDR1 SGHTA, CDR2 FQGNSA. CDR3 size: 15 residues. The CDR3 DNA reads TGTGCCAGCAGCTTAGGCCCAGGGTCGAGGGATGGCTACACCTTC. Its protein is CASSLGPGSRDGYTF.

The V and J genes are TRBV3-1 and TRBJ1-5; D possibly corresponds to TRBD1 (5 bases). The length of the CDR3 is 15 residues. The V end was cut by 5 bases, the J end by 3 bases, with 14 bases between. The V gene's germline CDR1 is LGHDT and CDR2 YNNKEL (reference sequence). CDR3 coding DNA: TGTGCCAGCAGCGAAGGGGCAGCCTCCAATCAGCCCCAGCATTTT. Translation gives CASSEGAASNQPQHF.

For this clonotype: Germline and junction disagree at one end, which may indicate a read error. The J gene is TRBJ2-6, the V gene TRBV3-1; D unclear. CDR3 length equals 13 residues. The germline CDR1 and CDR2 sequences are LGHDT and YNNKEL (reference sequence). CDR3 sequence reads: CASSHEAKNVRTF. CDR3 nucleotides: TGTGCCAGCAGCCATGAGGCCAAAAACGTCCGGACTTTC.

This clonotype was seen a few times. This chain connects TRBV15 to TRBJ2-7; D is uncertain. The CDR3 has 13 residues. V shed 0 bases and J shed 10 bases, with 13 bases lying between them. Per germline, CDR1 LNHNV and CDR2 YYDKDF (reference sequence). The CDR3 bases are TGTGCCACCAGCAGAGAGAAGGTTGGTGCCCAGTACTTC. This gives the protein CATSREKVGAQYF. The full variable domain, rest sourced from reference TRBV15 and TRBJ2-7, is DAMVIQNPRYQVTQFGKPVTLSCSQTLNHNVMYWYQQKSSQAPKLLFHYYDKDFNNEADTPDNFQSRRPNTSFCFLDIRSPGLGDTAMYLCATSREKVGAQYFGPGTRLTVT.

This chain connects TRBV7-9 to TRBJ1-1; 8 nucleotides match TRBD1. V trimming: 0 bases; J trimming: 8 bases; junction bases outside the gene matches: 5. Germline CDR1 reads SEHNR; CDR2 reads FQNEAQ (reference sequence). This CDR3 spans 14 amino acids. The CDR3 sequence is CASSLAGRDREAFF. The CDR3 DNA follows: TGTGCCAGCAGCTTAGCGGGGAGGGACAGGGAAGCTTTCTTT.

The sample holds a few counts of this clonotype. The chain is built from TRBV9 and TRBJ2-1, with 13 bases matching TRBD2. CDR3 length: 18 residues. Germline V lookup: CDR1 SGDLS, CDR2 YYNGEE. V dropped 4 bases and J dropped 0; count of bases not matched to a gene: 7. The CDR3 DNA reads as TGTGCCAGCAGCATGACTAGCGGGAGGATAAGCTCCTACAATGAGCAGTTCTTC. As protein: CASSMTSGRISSYNEQFF.

The CDR3 DNA is TGTGCCAGCAGCTTAGGCTTTGGAGACGAGCAGTACTTC. It codes for CASSLGFGDEQYF. The genes are TRBV7-2 and TRBJ2-7; D call uncertain. With 1 base removed from V and 5 bases from J, the gap between germline ends came to 9 bases. The CDR3 has 13 amino acids. Germline V gene sequence: CDR1 SGHTA, CDR2 FQGNSA.

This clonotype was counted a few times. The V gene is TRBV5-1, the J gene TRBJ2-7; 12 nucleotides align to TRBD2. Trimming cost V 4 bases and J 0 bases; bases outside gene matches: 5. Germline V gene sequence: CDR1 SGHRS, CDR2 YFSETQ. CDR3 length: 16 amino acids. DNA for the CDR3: TGCGCCAGCAGCCGCGGGACTAGCGGGCTCTCCTACGAGCAGTACTTC. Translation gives CASSRGTSGLSYEQYF.

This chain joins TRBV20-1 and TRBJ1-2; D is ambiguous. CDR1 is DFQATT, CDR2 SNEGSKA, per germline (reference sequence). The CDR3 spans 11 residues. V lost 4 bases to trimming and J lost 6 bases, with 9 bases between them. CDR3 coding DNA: TGCAGTGCTACAAACAGCCATGGCTACACCTTC. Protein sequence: CSATNSHGYTF.

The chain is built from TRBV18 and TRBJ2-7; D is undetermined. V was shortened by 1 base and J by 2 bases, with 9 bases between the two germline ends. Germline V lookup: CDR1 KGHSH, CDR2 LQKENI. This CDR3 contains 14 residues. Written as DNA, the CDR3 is TGTGCCAGCTCACCACGAGGCCTGACCTACGAGCAGTACTTC. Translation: CASSPRGLTYEQYF.

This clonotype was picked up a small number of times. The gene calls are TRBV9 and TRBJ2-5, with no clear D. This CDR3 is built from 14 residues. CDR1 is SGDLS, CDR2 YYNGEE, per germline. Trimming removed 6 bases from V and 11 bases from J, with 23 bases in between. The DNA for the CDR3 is TGTGCCAGCACCCCGGGCGGTAGTAGAAATGAGCAGTACTTC. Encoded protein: CASTPGGSRNEQYF.

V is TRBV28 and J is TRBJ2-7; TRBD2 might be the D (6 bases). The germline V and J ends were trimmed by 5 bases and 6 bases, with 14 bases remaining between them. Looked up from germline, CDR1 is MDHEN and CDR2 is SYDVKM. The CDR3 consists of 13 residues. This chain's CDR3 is CASSGTPYLEQYF. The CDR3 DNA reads TGTGCCAGCAGTGGGACTCCTTACCTCGAGCAGTACTTC. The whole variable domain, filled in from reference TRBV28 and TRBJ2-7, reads DVKVTQSSRYLVKRTGEKVFLECVQDMDHENMFWYRQDPGLGLRLIYFSYDVKMKEKGDIPEGYSVSREKKERFSLILESASTNQTSMYLCASSGTPYLEQYFGPGTRLTVT.

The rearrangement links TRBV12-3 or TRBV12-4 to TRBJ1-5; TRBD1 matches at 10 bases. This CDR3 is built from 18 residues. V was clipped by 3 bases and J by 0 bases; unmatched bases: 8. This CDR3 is CASSLEDRGSYSNQPQHF. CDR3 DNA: TGTGCCAGCAGTTTGGAGGACAGGGGGTCTTATAGCAATCAGCCCCAGCATTTT.

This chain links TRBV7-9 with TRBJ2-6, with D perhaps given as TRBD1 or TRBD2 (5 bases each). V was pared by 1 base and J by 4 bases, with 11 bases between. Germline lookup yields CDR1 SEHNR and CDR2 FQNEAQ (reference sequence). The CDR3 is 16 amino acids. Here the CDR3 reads CASSLEFGDGANVLTF. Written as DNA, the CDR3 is TGTGCCAGCAGCTTAGAATTTGGGGACGGGGCCAACGTCCTGACTTTC.

The CDR3 is CASSTQVAPEIGTEAFF. The DNA for the CDR3 is TGTGCCAGCAGCACCCAAGTGGCCCCTGAAATAGGGACTGAAGCTTTCTTT. The chain employs TRBV7-3 and TRBJ1-1; unclear D gene. The CDR3 sequence is 17 residues long. V was clipped by 5 bases and J by 5 bases, with 24 bases between them. The germline CDR1 and CDR2 sequences are SGHTA and FQGTGA.

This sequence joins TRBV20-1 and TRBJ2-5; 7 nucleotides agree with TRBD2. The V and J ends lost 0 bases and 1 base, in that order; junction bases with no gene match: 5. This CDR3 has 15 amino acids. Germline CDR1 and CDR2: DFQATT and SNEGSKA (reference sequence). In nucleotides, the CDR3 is TGCAGTGCTAGAGATCGGGCTAGCGGCCAAGAGACCCAGTACTTC. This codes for CSARDRASGQETQYF.

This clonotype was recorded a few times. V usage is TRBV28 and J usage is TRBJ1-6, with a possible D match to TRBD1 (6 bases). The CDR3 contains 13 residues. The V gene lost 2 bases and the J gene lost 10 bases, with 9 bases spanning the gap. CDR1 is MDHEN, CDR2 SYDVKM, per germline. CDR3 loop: CASSLLQGSPLHF. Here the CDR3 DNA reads TGTGCCAGCAGTTTACTACAGGGATCACCCCTCCACTTT. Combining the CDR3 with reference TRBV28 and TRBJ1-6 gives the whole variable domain DVKVTQSSRYLVKRTGEKVFLECVQDMDHENMFWYRQDPGLGLRLIYFSYDVKMKEKGDIPEGYSVSREKKERFSLILESASTNQTSMYLCASSLLQGSPLHFGNGTRLTVT.

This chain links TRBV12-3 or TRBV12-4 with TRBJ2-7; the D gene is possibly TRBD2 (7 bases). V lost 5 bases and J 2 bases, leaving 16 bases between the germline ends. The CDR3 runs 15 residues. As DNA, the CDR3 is TGTGCCAGCAGTCGGGGGGCTAGCGGTGCCTACGAGCAGTACTTC. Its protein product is CASSRGASGAYEQYF.

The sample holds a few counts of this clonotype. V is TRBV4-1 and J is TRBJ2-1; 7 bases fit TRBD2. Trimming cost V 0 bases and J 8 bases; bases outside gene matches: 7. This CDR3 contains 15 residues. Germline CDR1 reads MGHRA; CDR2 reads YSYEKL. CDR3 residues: CASSQDRTSVYEQFF. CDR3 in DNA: TGCGCCAGCAGCCAAGATCGAACTAGCGTCTATGAGCAGTTCTTC.

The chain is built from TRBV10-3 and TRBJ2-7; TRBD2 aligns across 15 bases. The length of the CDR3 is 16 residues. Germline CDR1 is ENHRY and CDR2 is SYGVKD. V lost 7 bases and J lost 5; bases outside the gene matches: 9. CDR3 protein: CAINPGLAGGRDEQYF. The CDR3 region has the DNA TGTGCCATCAACCCGGGACTAGCGGGAGGCAGGGACGAGCAGTACTTC.

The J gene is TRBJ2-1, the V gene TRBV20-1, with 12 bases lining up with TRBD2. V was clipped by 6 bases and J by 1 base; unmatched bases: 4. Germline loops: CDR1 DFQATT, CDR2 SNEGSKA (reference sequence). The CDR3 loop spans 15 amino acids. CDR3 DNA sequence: TGCAGTGCGAGGACTAGCGGGACTTCCTACAATGAGCAGTTCTTC. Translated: CSARTSGTSYNEQFF.

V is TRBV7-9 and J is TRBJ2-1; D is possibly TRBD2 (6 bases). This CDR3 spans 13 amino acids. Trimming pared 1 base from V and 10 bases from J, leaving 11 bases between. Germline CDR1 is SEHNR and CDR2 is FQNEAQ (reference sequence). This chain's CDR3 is CASSLGDSREQFF. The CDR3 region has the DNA TGTGCCAGCAGCTTAGGGGACTCGCGGGAGCAGTTCTTC.

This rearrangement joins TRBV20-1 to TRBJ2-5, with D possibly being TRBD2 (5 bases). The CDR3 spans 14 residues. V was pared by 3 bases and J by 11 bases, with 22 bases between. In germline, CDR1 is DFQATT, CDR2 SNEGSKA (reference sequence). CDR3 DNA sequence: TGCAGTGCTAGGAAGCGGACGTCACACAATGAGCAGTACTTC. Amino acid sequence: CSARKRTSHNEQYF.

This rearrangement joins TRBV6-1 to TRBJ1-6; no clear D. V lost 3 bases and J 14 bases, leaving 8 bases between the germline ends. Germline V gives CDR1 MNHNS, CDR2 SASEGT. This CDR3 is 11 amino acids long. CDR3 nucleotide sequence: TGTGCCAGCAGTGACTTCCTGGCCCTCCACTTT. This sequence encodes CASSDFLALHF.

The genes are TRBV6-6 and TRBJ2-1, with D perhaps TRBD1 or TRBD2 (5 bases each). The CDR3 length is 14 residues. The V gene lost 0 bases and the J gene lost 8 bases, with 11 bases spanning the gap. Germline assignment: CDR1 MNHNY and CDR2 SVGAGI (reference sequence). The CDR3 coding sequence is TGTGCCAGCAGTTACTCGACCATGGGGGATGAGCAGTTCTTC. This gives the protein CASSYSTMGDEQFF.

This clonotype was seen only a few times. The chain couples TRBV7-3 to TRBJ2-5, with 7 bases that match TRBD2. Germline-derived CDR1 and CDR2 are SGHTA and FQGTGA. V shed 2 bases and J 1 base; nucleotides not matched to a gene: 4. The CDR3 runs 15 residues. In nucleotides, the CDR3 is TGTGCCAGCAGCTTAGGACTAGTCGCCCAAGAGACCCAGTACTTC. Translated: CASSLGLVAQETQYF. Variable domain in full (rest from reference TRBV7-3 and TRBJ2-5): GAGVSQTPSNKVTEKGKYVELRCDPISGHTALYWYRQSLGQGPEFLIYFQGTGAADDSGLPNDRFFAVRPEGSVSTLKIQRTERGDSAVYLCASSLGLVAQETQYFGPGTRLLVL.

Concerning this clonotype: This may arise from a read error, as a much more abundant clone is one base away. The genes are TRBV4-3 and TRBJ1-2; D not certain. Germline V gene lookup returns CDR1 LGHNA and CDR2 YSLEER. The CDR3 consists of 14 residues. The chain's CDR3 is CANSPDLEPYGYTF. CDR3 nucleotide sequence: TGCGCCAACAGCCCGGACCTGGAGCCCTATGGCTACACCTTC.

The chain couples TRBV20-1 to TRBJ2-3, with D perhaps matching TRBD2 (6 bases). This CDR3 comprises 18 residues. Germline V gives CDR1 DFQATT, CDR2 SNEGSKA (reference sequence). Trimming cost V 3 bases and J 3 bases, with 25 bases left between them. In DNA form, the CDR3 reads TGCAGTGCTAGTTCGGGGGACTCCACCTTAGTTATTACAGATACGCAGTATTTT. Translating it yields CSASSGDSTLVITDTQYF.